The present TCR beta chain was sequenced within a study of shared clonotypes between healthy human individuals. Study-wide results and limits: Represented diversity (both genetic and exposure-history) was limited by the small number of donors.

Assay used: immunoSEQ multiplex PCR; TCRdb lists only in-frame clones, some missing. The sample records about 2.3 million clones, roughly 90% being singletons. CDR1 and CDR2 (germline): MDHEN, SYDVKM. This CDR3 is 17 amino acids long. The J segment lost 2 bases and the V segment lost 4 bases, leaving 6 bases of the junction unmatched. For this clone: Its antigen is not identified.

Caucasian adults residing in Nashville, Tennessee made up all the donors. The sequence derives from a man between 18 and 29 years old in good health. Some clones in this sample may be carry-over from other donors' samples. This chain joins TRBV28 and TRBJ2-1; 12 bases line up with TRBD2. The sequencing input was naive CD4+ T cells from PBMCs. The subset is: CD45RA+ positively selected. The DNA of the CDR3 is TGTGCCAGCAGTTCTCTAGCGGGAGGGAGGCCCTACAATGAGCAGTTCTTC. Its protein is CASSSLAGGRPYNEQFF.